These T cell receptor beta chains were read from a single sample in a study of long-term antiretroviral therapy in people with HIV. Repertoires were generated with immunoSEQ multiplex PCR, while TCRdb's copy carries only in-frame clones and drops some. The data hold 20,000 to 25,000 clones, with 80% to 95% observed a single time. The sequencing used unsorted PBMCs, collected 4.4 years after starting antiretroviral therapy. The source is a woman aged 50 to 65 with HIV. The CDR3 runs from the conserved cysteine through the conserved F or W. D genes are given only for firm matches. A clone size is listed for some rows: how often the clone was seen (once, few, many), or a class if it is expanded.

cdr3_nt: TGTGCCAACAGCCTGGACCAGGCCTACGAGCAGTACTTC
cdr3_aa: CANSLDQAYEQYF
d_call: .
j_call: TRBJ2-7
v_call: TRBV10-3
clone_size: .

cdr3_nt: TGTGCCAGCAGCGTACTTCAGGGGAGCTCCTACAATGAGCAGTTCTTC
cdr3_aa: CASSVLQGSSYNEQFF
d_call: .
j_call: TRBJ2-1
v_call: TRBV9
clone_size: .

cdr3_nt: TGTGCCAGCCGGCGGGGAGGACTTAATGAAAAACTGTTTTTT
cdr3_aa: CASRRGGLNEKLFF
d_call: .
j_call: TRBJ1-4
v_call: TRBV27
clone_size: .

cdr3_nt: TGTGCCAGCAGCTTAGGCAGCCCCAATCAGCCCCAGCATTTT
cdr3_aa: CASSLGSPNQPQHF
d_call: .
j_call: TRBJ1-5
v_call: TRBV7-6
clone_size: .

cdr3_nt: TGTGCCTGGAGTGTAAGGTACAGTAATCAGCCCCAGCATTTT
cdr3_aa: CAWSVRYSNQPQHF
d_call: .
j_call: TRBJ1-5
v_call: TRBV30
clone_size: .

cdr3_nt: TGTGCCAGCAGCGGGACGTTTACCGGGGAGCTGTTTTTT
cdr3_aa: CASSGTFTGELFF
d_call: .
j_call: TRBJ2-2
v_call: TRBV5-5
clone_size: .

cdr3_nt: TGTGCCAGCAGCTTGGGCAGGGTAGGGGATCAGGGTGAAGCTTTCTTT
cdr3_aa: CASSLGRVGDQGEAFF
d_call: .
j_call: TRBJ1-1
v_call: TRBV5-4
clone_size: .

cdr3_nt: TGCAGTGCTACAACGGAAGAGACCCAGTACTTC
cdr3_aa: CSATTEETQYF
d_call: .
j_call: TRBJ2-5
v_call: TRBV20-1
clone_size: .

cdr3_nt: TGTGCCAGCAGTTTTTCTCGAAGTGAAAACATTCAGTACTTC
cdr3_aa: CASSFSRSENIQYF
d_call: .
j_call: TRBJ2-4
v_call: TRBV6-6
clone_size: .

cdr3_nt: TGCGCCAGCAGCTGGAACTTAGCGGGGCCGGTAAGCTCCTACGAGCAGTACTTC
cdr3_aa: CASSWNLAGPVSSYEQYF
d_call: TRBD2
j_call: TRBJ2-7
v_call: TRBV5-1
clone_size: once

cdr3_nt: TGTGCCAGCAGCCAGGGACAGGGAGGAGAAAAACTGTTTTTT
cdr3_aa: CASSQGQGGEKLFF
d_call: TRBD1
j_call: TRBJ1-4
v_call: TRBV7-9
clone_size: few

cdr3_nt: TGTGCCAGTAGTATTGGGGGGCAGGGTGGGGATACGCAGTATTTT
cdr3_aa: CASSIGGQGGDTQYF
d_call: .
j_call: TRBJ2-3
v_call: TRBV19
clone_size: once

cdr3_nt: TGTGCCGGCCGGTTCTACAATGAGCAGTTCTTC
cdr3_aa: CAGRFYNEQFF
d_call: .
j_call: TRBJ2-1
v_call: TRBV6-1
clone_size: .

cdr3_nt: TGTGCCAGCAGTCTCCCGACAGAGACAGATACGCAGTATTTT
cdr3_aa: CASSLPTETDTQYF
d_call: .
j_call: TRBJ2-3
v_call: TRBV6-6
clone_size: .

cdr3_nt: TGTGCCAGCAGCCCAGAAATAGCAGCAGATACGCAGTATTTT
cdr3_aa: CASSPEIAADTQYF
d_call: .
j_call: TRBJ2-3
v_call: TRBV7-3
clone_size: once

cdr3_nt: TGTGCCATCAGTGACCCCTTGCGGGCAGGTTCGAACACTGAAGCTTTCTTT
cdr3_aa: CAISDPLRAGSNTEAFF
d_call: .
j_call: TRBJ1-1
v_call: TRBV10-3
clone_size: .

cdr3_nt: TGTGCCTCAACAGGCAAAACTCAAGAGACCCAGTACTTC
cdr3_aa: CASTGKTQETQYF
d_call: .
j_call: TRBJ2-5
v_call: TRBV30
clone_size: once

cdr3_nt: TGTGCCAGCAGCCTCGACAGATACTATGGCTACACCTTC
cdr3_aa: CASSLDRYYGYTF
d_call: .
j_call: TRBJ1-2
v_call: TRBV5-8
clone_size: .

cdr3_nt: TGCGCCAGCAGCTTGGAGGGACAGGGTAGGAATGGCTACACCTTC
cdr3_aa: CASSLEGQGRNGYTF
d_call: TRBD1
j_call: TRBJ1-2
v_call: TRBV5-1
clone_size: .

cdr3_nt: TGTGCCAGCAGCTTAGCAGGGGGCGCGTATAATTCACCCCTCCACTTT
cdr3_aa: CASSLAGGAYNSPLHF
d_call: TRBD1
j_call: TRBJ1-6
v_call: TRBV7-8
clone_size: .

cdr3_nt: TGTGCCAGCAGCGTAGACGGACTAGTAGGTCACGAGCAGTACTTC
cdr3_aa: CASSVDGLVGHEQYF
d_call: TRBD2
j_call: TRBJ2-7
v_call: TRBV9
clone_size: .

cdr3_nt: TGCGCCAGCAGCCGATTCCGGGACTCGAACACCGGGGAGCTGTTTTTT
cdr3_aa: CASSRFRDSNTGELFF
d_call: .
j_call: TRBJ2-2
v_call: TRBV4-1
clone_size: .

cdr3_nt: TGTGCCAGTATAACCTCCACCGGGGAGCTGTTTTTT
cdr3_aa: CASITSTGELFF
d_call: .
j_call: TRBJ2-2
v_call: TRBV6-5
clone_size: .

cdr3_nt: TGTGCCAGCAGTGAAACTCTAGAGACCCAGTACTTC
cdr3_aa: CASSETLETQYF
d_call: .
j_call: TRBJ2-5
v_call: TRBV6-1
clone_size: .

cdr3_nt: TGTGCCAGCAGCCCAGGGGGGGGATCCTACAATGAGCAGTTCTTC
cdr3_aa: CASSPGGGSYNEQFF
d_call: .
j_call: TRBJ2-1
v_call: TRBV2
clone_size: .

cdr3_nt: TGTGCCAGCAGCTTAGAGCGGATCACAGATACGCAGTATTTT
cdr3_aa: CASSLERITDTQYF
d_call: .
j_call: TRBJ2-3
v_call: TRBV11-2
clone_size: once

cdr3_nt: TGTGCCAGCATTGAGTCCCTGATGACAGGGGGCCGGGCACCCCTCCACTTT
cdr3_aa: CASIESLMTGGRAPLHF
d_call: TRBD1
j_call: TRBJ1-6
v_call: TRBV6-1
clone_size: .

cdr3_nt: TGTGCCTGGACAGGGCGCACTGAAGCTTTCTTT
cdr3_aa: CAWTGRTEAFF
d_call: .
j_call: TRBJ1-1
v_call: TRBV30
clone_size: .

cdr3_nt: TGCAGTGCAGGGCATGGCTCACCCCTCCACTTT
cdr3_aa: CSAGHGSPLHF
d_call: .
j_call: TRBJ1-6
v_call: TRBV20-1
clone_size: .

cdr3_nt: TGTGCCAGCAGTGAATTCCTAGGAGATGAAAAACTGTTTTTT
cdr3_aa: CASSEFLGDEKLFF
d_call: .
j_call: TRBJ1-4
v_call: TRBV25-1
clone_size: .

cdr3_nt: TGTGCCAGCAGCTTTTCCATCGACACTGAAGCTTTCTTT
cdr3_aa: CASSFSIDTEAFF
d_call: .
j_call: TRBJ1-1
v_call: TRBV7-8
clone_size: .

cdr3_nt: TGTGCCAGCAGCTTATCCAGACTCCTCTACGAGCAGTACTTC
cdr3_aa: CASSLSRLLYEQYF
d_call: .
j_call: TRBJ2-7
v_call: TRBV11-1
clone_size: .

cdr3_nt: TGCGCCAGCAGCACGGGACAGGGGGCCGTTTCACCCCTCCACTTT
cdr3_aa: CASSTGQGAVSPLHF
d_call: TRBD1
j_call: TRBJ1-6
v_call: TRBV5-1
clone_size: .

cdr3_nt: TGTGCCAGCAGCTACCGGGACAGCTATGGCTACACCTTC
cdr3_aa: CASSYRDSYGYTF
d_call: TRBD1
j_call: TRBJ1-2
v_call: TRBV7-2
clone_size: .